This TCR beta chain was obtained from a study of cytomegalovirus exposure and HLA in healthy donors. In the PCR, 60 Vbeta and 13 Jbeta primers were used. TCRdb keeps only in-frame clones here, not all; method: immunoSEQ multiplex PCR. The sample includes about 140,000 clones, over 70% seen only once; the top ten take 3% to 3.5%. The sequenced sample consisted of PBMCs. The TCR comes from a man aged 40-49 years in good health and CMV-seronegative.

This chain's CDR3 is CASSPWRGYEQYF. The CDR3, as DNA: TGCGCCAGCAGCCCCTGGCGGGGGTACGAGCAGTACTTC. The V gene is TRBV4-3, the J gene TRBJ2-7, with 7 nucleotides matching TRBD2. The CDR3 runs 13 residues. The germline V gene encodes CDR1 LGHNA and CDR2 YSLEER. The junction had 4 bases not matched to a gene; V was cut back by 4 bases and J by 4 bases.